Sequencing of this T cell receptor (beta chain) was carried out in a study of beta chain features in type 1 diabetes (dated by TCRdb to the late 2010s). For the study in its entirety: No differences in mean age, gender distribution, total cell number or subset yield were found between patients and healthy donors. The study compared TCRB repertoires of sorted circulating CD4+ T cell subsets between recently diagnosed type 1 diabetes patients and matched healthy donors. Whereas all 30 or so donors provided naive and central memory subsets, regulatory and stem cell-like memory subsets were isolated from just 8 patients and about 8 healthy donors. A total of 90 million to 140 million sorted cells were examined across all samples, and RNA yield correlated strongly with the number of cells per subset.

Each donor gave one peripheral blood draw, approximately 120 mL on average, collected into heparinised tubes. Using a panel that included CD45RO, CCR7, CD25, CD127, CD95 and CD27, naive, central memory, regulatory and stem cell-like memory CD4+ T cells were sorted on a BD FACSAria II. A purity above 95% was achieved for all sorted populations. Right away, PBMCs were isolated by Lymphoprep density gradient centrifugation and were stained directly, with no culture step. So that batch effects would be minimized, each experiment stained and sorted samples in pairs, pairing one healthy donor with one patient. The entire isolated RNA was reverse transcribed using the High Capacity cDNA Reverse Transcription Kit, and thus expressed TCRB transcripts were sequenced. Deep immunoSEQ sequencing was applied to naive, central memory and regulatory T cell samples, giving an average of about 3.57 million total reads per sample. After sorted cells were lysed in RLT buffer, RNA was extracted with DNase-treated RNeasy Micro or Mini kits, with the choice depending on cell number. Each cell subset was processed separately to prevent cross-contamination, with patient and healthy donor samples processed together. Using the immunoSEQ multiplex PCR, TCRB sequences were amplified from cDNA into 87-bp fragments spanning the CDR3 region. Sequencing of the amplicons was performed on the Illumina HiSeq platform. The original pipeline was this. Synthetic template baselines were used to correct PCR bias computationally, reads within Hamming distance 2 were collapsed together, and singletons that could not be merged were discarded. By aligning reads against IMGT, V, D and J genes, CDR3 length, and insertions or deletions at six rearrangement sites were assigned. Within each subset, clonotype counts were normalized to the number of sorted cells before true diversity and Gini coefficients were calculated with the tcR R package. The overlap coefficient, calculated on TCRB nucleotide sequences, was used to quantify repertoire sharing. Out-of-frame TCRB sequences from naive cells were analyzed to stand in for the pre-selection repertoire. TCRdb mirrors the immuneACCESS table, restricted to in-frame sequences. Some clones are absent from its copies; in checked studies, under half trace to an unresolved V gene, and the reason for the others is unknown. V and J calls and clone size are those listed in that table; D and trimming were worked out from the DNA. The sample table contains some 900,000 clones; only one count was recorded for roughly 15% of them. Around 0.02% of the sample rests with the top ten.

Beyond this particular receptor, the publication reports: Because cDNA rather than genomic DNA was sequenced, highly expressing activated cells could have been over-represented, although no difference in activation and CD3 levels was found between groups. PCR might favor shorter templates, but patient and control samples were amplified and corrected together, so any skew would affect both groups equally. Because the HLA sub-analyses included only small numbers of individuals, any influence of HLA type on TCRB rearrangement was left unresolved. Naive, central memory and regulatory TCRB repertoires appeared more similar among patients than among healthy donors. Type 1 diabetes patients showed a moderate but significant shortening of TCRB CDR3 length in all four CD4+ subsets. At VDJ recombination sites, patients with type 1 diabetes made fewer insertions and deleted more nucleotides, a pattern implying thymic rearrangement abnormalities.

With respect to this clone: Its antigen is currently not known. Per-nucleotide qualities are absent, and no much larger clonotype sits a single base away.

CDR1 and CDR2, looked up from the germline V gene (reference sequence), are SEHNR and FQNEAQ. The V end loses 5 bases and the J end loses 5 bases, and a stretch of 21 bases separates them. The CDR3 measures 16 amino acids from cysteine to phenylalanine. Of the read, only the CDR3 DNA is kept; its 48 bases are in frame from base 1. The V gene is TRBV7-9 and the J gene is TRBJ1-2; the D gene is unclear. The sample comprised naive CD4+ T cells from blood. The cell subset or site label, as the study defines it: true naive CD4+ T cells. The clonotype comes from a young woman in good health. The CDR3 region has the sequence CASSPRVRQDLYGYTF. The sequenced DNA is TGTGCCAGCAGCCCCCGGGTTCGCCAGGATCTTTATGGCTACACCTTC.